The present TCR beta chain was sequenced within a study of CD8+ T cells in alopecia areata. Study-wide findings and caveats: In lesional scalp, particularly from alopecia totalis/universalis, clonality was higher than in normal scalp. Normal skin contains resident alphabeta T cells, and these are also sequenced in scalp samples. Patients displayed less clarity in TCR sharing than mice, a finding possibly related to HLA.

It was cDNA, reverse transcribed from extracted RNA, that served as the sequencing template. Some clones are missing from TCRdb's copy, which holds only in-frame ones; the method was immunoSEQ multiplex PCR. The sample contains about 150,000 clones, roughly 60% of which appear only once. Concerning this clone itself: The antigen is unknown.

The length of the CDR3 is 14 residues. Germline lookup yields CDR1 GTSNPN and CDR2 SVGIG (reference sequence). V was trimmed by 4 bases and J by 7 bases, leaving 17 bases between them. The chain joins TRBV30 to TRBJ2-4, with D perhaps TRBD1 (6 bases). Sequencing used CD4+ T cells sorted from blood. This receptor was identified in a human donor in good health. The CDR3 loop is CAWKRQVVVNIQYF. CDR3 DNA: TGTGCCTGGAAACGACAGGTTGTTGTTAACATTCAGTACTTC.